This T cell receptor (beta chain) was found in a study of CD4 T cells in relation to SARS-CoV-2 and coronaviruses. Study-wide background: Shared crossreactive spike epitopes were mapped to their HLA restriction. Study findings and constraints: Approximately 65% of donors had memory CD4+ clonotypes crossrecognizing SARS-CoV-2 and common cold coronavirus spike.

Uncultured naive and memory CD4+ T cells supplied DNA for deep TCR-beta sequencing. Assay used: immunoSEQ multiplex PCR; TCRdb lists only in-frame clones, some missing. Among 65,000 or so clones listed, about 95% were seen once. The unexposed donors gave CD4+ T cells in about 2011-2019, prior to COVID-19. Cryopreserved PBMCs were CD4-enriched, then split into naive and memory cells. The germline V gene encodes CDR1 MNHEY and CDR2 SVGAGI. V gave up 0 bases and J gave up 5 bases, with 10 bases separating them. CDR3 length: 14 amino acids. Comments on this clone: The antigen remains unidentified.

Source material: naive CD4+ T cells from PBMCs. This sample's subset: naive CD4+ T cells isolated by negative enrichment. This clonotype was sampled from a human donor in good health. The V and J genes are TRBV6-5 and TRBJ2-5; the D gene is possibly TRBD2 (5 bases). The CDR3 DNA reads as TGTGCCAGCAGTTACTCGCTAGCCAGGGAGACCCAGTACTTC. Amino acid sequence: CASSYSLARETQYF.